Detailed here is one T cell receptor (beta chain). The antigen it binds to is not known. The input lacks base qualities; no much larger clone sits a single base away. Participants in the prospective study were enrolled through a virtual design, were aged roughly 18 to 95 years, and lived in about 25 United States geographic areas. In the prospective study, participants were assigned to cohorts based on the clinical history participants reported in a screening survey and a study questionnaire. Recovered participants in ImmuneRACE Cohort 3 were defined by two consecutive negative NP/OP PCR tests, clearance by a healthcare professional, or resolution of symptoms. Each participant in the prospective study had whole blood, serum and a nasopharyngeal or oropharyngeal swab collected by mobile phlebotomists. Participants in the prospective study had the option to provide additional blood draws and questionnaires over a roughly two-month period. Before DNA extraction, blood samples from the prospective study were shipped at room temperature or frozen.

The sample is drawn from a study of blood T cell repertoires in COVID-19 (TCRdb year 2020). Turning to the overall study: Samples covering the acute and convalescent phases of COVID-19 were provided by collaborators in the United States, Italy and Spain. The material from the prospective study consisted of cDNA or gDNA derived from T cells, B-cell-depleted T cells, or PBMCs. Samples came from the ongoing ImmuneRACE study (first 160 participants) plus 1,254 subjects from 6 global collaborators. The repertoires were released in a freely available public database meant as a resource for research on the immune response to SARS-CoV-2. Subjects who had been exposed to COVID-19, were actively infected with it, or had recovered from it provided the deeply sampled blood TCRbeta repertoires that made up the dataset. Where available, HLA class I and class II types were taken from metadata supplied by the sample provider and were not determined by assay-based typing. A de-identified subject ID, COVID-19 status, age in years and sex were almost always included in the sample metadata.

Points the paper makes about the study in general: The amount of clinical and demographic metadata varied by source and participant and was provided uncurated.

TCRbeta CDR3 regions were amplified from genomic DNA using the immunoSEQ Assay, a bias-controlled multiplex PCR. On the study's bioinformatics: Within the assay, amplification of reference gene primers was used to estimate how many nucleated cells each sample contained. Sequence reads were collapsed and filtered to measure the absolute abundance of every unique TCRbeta CDR3 rearrangement. For each sample, productive Simpson clonality was calculated by taking the square root of Simpson's diversity index across productive rearrangements. Not all clones reach the TCRdb copy of this immuneACCESS table, which keeps in-frame sequences only. Checked studies attribute under half of the gap to unresolved V genes and leave the rest unexplained. V, J and clone size were drawn from that table, and D and trimming were deduced from the DNA. In this sample the table shows more than 450,000 clones, about nine tenths of which occur a single time. Under 0.75% of the sample rests with the top ten.

This TCR was sampled from a woman aged 18 to 35 who had recovered from COVID-19. The sequenced sample was PBMCs or T cells enriched from blood (not recorded which).

CDR3 sequence: CASSQGNEQFF. The DNA is as follows: TGCGCCAGCAGCCAGGGGAATGAGCAGTTCTTC. The chain is made from TRBV5-1 and TRBJ2-1; the best D guess is TRBD1, with 6 bases matching. V and J are truncated by 4 bases and 7 bases respectively, leaving an intervening sequence of 6 bases. The germline V gene sets CDR1 to SGHRS and CDR2 to YFSETQ. The CDR3 runs 11 amino acids, cysteine and phenylalanine included. The CDR3 DNA has 33 bases and is translated from base 1.